One and the same sample provided the 30 T cell receptor beta chains below, sequenced in a study of T cells of healthy individuals. TCRdb reprocessed the 5' RACE reads with MiXCR, giving one entry per CDR3 protein. Here the sample spans 60,000 to 75,000 distinct CDR3 sequences, about a sixth being singletons. All receptors derive from a human donor in good health.

This clonotype was seen only once. The genes are TRBV12-3 or TRBV12-4 and TRBJ1-5; possible D gene TRBD1, 5 bases. CDR3 length equals 14 residues. V gave up 6 bases and J gave up 4 bases, with 13 bases separating them. The CDR3 is CASSLFGGNQPQHF. The CDR3, as DNA: TGTGCCAGCAGCCTCTTCGGGGGTAATCAGCCCCAGCATTTT.

In its sample, this clonotype was seen many times. This chain links TRBV28 with TRBJ2-2, with 9 nucleotides matching TRBD1. This CDR3 spans 16 amino acids. From germline, CDR1 is MDHEN and CDR2 SYDVKM. The ends lost 5 bases at V and 3 bases at J; junction bases unmatched: 7. The CDR3 sequence is CASSTPGQGYTGELFF. In nucleotides, the CDR3 is TGTGCCAGCAGTACGCCCGGACAGGGGTACACCGGGGAGCTGTTTTTT.

This clonotype was counted ten times or more. The genes are TRBV5-4 and TRBJ2-3, with unresolved D. CDR3 length equals 12 residues. Germline CDR1 SGHNT, CDR2 YYREEE (reference sequence). The V gene lost 4 bases and the J gene lost 3 bases, with 6 bases spanning the gap. The CDR3 coding sequence is TGTGCCAGCAGCCTGAAGACAGATACGCAGTATTTT. It encodes CASSLKTDTQYF.

This clonotype was observed at least ten times. The chain carries TRBV29-1 and TRBJ2-5; weak D call: TRBD1 (6 bases). Germline CDR1 reads SQVTM; CDR2 reads ANQGSEA. This CDR3 region has 14 residues. Trimming took off 0 bases at V and 2 bases at J, with 10 bases between the two ends. CDR3 region: CSVEDATGQETQYF. CDR3 bases: TGCAGCGTTGAAGATGCGACAGGTCAAGAGACCCAGTACTTC. The variable domain in full, completed from reference TRBV29-1 and TRBJ2-5, reads SAVISQKPSRDICQRGTSLTIQCQVDSQVTMMFWYRQQPGQSLTLIATANQGSEATYESGFVIDKFPISRPNLTFSTLTVSNMSPEDSSIYLCSVEDATGQETQYFGPGTRLLVL.

This clonotype appeared a few times. The gene calls are TRBV6-6 and TRBJ2-2; 8 bases match TRBD1. CDR1 MNHNY and CDR2 SVGAGI come from the germline V gene (reference sequence). After removal of 6 bases from V and 5 bases from J, the junction contained 5 bases not matched to a gene. The CDR3 has 14 amino acids. The CDR3: CASRGRGQTGELFF. The CDR3 DNA is TGTGCCAGCAGGGGCAGGGGGCAAACCGGGGAGCTGTTTTTT.

The sample holds one count of this clonotype. The junction shows a germline mismatch at one end, possibly a read error. The chain couples TRBV12-5 to TRBJ2-1, with 10 bases lining up with TRBD1. The CDR3 loop spans 17 amino acids. Germline V gene data show CDR1 as LGHNT and CDR2 as FRNRAP. For the CDR3, the DNA is TGTACTAGTGGTTTGGTACGGGGGACAGGGGCACCCAATGAGCAGTTCTTC. Its protein is CTSGLVRGTGAPNEQFF.

The sample holds many counts of this clonotype. The rearrangement joins TRBV18 to TRBJ2-1; 11 bases fit TRBD2. The CDR3 is made up of 19 amino acids. V gave up 3 bases and J gave up 5 bases; unmatched junction bases: 15. The germline V gene has CDR1 KGHSH and CDR2 LQKENI. The DNA of the CDR3 is TGTGCCAGCTCACCCACCAGTGGGCTAGCGGGAGGTTCCAACAATGAGCAGTTCTTC. This codes for CASSPTSGLAGGSNNEQFF.

This clonotype was detected many times. This chain connects TRBV4-3 to TRBJ2-5, with D perhaps matching TRBD2 (6 bases). The CDR3 loop spans 14 amino acids. The V and J ends lost 3 bases and 2 bases respectively, with 10 bases between them. Germline CDR1 is LGHNA and CDR2 is YSLEER. CDR3 coding DNA: TGCGCCAGCAGCCAGGAGGGGACTCAAGAGACCCAGTACTTC. Translating gives CASSQEGTQETQYF.

This clonotype is labeled as medium-sized (0.01 to 0.1%). This chain uses TRBV10-3 with TRBJ2-7; D unresolved. Germline CDR1 reads ENHRY; CDR2 reads SYGVKD. CDR3 length: 12 residues. Trimming took off 0 bases at V and 2 bases at J, with 2 bases between the two ends. The CDR3 nucleotides read TGTGCCATCAGTGAGTCGCCCTACGAGCAGTACTTC. Translation: CAISESPYEQYF.

This clonotype was detected many times. V usage is TRBV2 and J usage is TRBJ1-6; 9 bases agree with TRBD1. Trimming removed 8 bases from V and 8 bases from J; junction bases left unmatched: 1. This CDR3 is built from 12 residues. CDR1 is SNHLY and CDR2 is FYNNEI in the germline V gene. The CDR3 nucleotides read TGTGCCAGCTGGGACAGGGATTCACCCCTCCACTTT. It encodes CASWDRDSPLHF.

This clonotype has only a few counts. This rearrangement joins TRBV28 to TRBJ2-1, with D uncertain. The CDR3 is made up of 11 amino acids. V lost 3 bases and J 10 bases, leaving 7 bases between the germline ends. Looked up from germline, CDR1 is MDHEN and CDR2 is SYDVKM. The CDR3 nucleotides read TGTGCCAGCAGTTTCCTAGTAGAGCAGTTCTTC. This translates into CASSFLVEQFF.

This clonotype has only a few counts. V gene TRBV6-2 or TRBV6-3 combines with J gene TRBJ1-3, with D unclear. The CDR3 is made up of 13 amino acids. V was cut by 4 bases and J by 11 bases, with 15 bases left in between. CDR1 and CDR2 (germline): MNHEY, SVGEGT. DNA of the CDR3: TGTGCCAGCAGTTTAAGACCGGGAGGCGCCATATATTTT. Translated, it gives CASSLRPGGAIYF.

This clonotype was observed a handful of times. This sequence joins TRBV12-3 or TRBV12-4 and TRBJ2-1, with D possibly TRBD2 on 5 matching bases. CDR3 size: 16 residues. V was cut by 5 bases and J by 4 bases, with 18 bases left in between. The CDR3 is CASSGQKWGDYNEQFF. CDR3 coding DNA: TGTGCCAGCAGTGGCCAAAAGTGGGGAGATTACAATGAGCAGTTCTTC.

The CDR3 nucleotides read TGTGCCAGCAGCGTAGATCCGCTGGCCGGAAACACCATATATTTT. This encodes CASSVDPLAGNTIYF. The chain carries TRBV9 and TRBJ1-3, with unresolved D. Germline loops: CDR1 SGDLS, CDR2 YYNGEE. The CDR3 spans 15 residues. Trimming removed 0 bases from V and 4 bases from J, with 11 bases in between.

This clonotype was counted at least ten times. The V gene is TRBV12-3 or TRBV12-4, the J gene TRBJ2-7, with TRBD2 matching over 12 bases. Trimming at V came to 4 bases and at J to 9 bases, leaving 13 bases not matched to a gene. The CDR3 contains 16 residues. The CDR3 spells CASSSSGLAGTSGQYF. The CDR3, as DNA: TGTGCCAGCAGTTCCTCCGGACTAGCGGGGACCTCTGGGCAGTACTTC.

This clonotype has only a few counts. The J gene is TRBJ1-3, the V gene TRBV5-1, with D hard to call. Germline-derived CDR1 and CDR2 are SGHRS and YFSETQ. The CDR3 runs to 14 residues. Trimming took 5 bases from V and 0 from J, leaving 9 bases between them. Here the CDR3 DNA reads TGCGCCAGCAGGCCCCAGAGCTCTGGAAACACCATATATTTT. Protein sequence: CASRPQSSGNTIYF.

The table lists this clonotype with a few counts. The rearrangement links TRBV20-1 to TRBJ2-6; D might be TRBD1 or TRBD2, each matching 5 bases. V lost 5 bases and J lost 4, with 9 bases in between. Per the germline V gene, CDR1 is DFQATT and CDR2 is SNEGSKA (reference sequence). The CDR3 loop spans 13 amino acids. CDR3 nucleotide sequence: TGCAGTGCTGGGACGGCCGGGGCCAACGTCCTGACTTTC. It is translated as CSAGTAGANVLTF.

This clonotype was counted many times. V and J are TRBV30 and TRBJ2-3; D unresolved. V was cut by 6 bases and J by 9 bases, with 16 bases left in between. The germline gives CDR1 GTSNPN, CDR2 SVGIG (reference sequence). This CDR3 comprises 12 residues. The CDR3 sequence is CACLPQLTTQYF. For the CDR3, the DNA is TGTGCCTGTCTCCCCCAGCTTACAACGCAGTATTTT.

This clonotype showed up just a few times. V gene TRBV7-2 combines with J gene TRBJ1-2, with a weak D call TRBD1 (6 bases). The V gene's germline CDR1 is SGHTA and CDR2 FQGNSA. The CDR3 runs 14 residues. V lost 6 bases and J 4 bases, leaving 15 bases between the germline ends. Written as DNA, the CDR3 is TGTGCCAGCAGACCCGGAACAGGGTTCTATGGCTACACCTTC. Translating gives CASRPGTGFYGYTF.

V gene TRBV12-5 combines with J gene TRBJ2-1, with TRBD2 matching over 15 bases. The trim removed 5 bases at V and 3 bases at J, leaving 8 bases unmatched. CDR3 length equals 18 residues. Germline V gene sequence: CDR1 LGHNT, CDR2 FRNRAP. The CDR3 reads CASGPPGLAGGVYNEQFF. The CDR3 DNA sequence: TGTGCTAGTGGTCCTCCGGGACTAGCGGGGGGAGTCTACAATGAGCAGTTCTTC.

The chain joins TRBV20-1 to TRBJ2-3; tentative D call: TRBD2 (6 bases). Trimming removed 4 bases at V and 2 bases at J, with 16 bases between. This CDR3 region has 15 residues. The germline V gene encodes CDR1 DFQATT and CDR2 SNEGSKA (reference sequence). The CDR3 nucleotides are TGCAGTGCTAAAAACCGGGACTGGTACACAGATACGCAGTATTTT. It translates to CSAKNRDWYTDTQYF.

The table lists this clonotype with many counts. The chain's CDR3 is CSVDRDGTYEQYF. CDR3 DNA: TGCAGCGTTGACAGGGACGGTACCTACGAGCAGTACTTC. The chain has TRBV29-1 and TRBJ2-7; D may correspond to TRBD1 or TRBD2 (5 bases each). The CDR3 spans 13 residues. Germline CDR1 is SQVTM and CDR2 is ANQGSEA. Between the trimmed V and J ends, which lost 3 bases and 2 bases, there was a span of 11 bases.

The rearrangement links TRBV19 to TRBJ2-3, with D possibly being TRBD1 (6 bases). In germline, CDR1 is LNHDA, CDR2 SQIVND (reference sequence). Deletions cut 9 bases from V and 3 bases from J, with 19 bases between. The CDR3 is 15 residues long. The DNA of the CDR3 is TGTGCCAGCGGTCCTGGGGGCCGCGGGACAGATACGCAGTATTTT. Translation gives CASGPGGRGTDTQYF.

This clonotype was seen many times. The chain's CDR3 is CASSQGGGSRNEQFF. In DNA form, the CDR3 reads TGTGCCAGCAGCCAAGGCGGGGGCTCCAGGAATGAGCAGTTCTTC. The chain couples TRBV3-1 to TRBJ2-1, with D possibly being TRBD2 (7 bases). The CDR3 has 15 residues. Trimming removed 1 base at V and 7 bases at J, with 14 bases between. The germline V gene encodes CDR1 LGHDT and CDR2 YNNKEL (reference sequence).

This clonotype occurred many times. The V call is TRBV20-1, the J call TRBJ1-4; 10 nucleotides line up with TRBD1. J lost 5 bases, V lost 0 bases, and 9 bases had no gene match. The CDR3 has 17 amino acids. Germline V lookup: CDR1 DFQATT, CDR2 SNEGSKA (reference sequence). The CDR3 DNA reads as TGCAGTGCTAGAGATCTGGACAGGGGGGGCGGAAATGAAAAACTGTTTTTT. Translated: CSARDLDRGGGNEKLFF.

This clonotype was seen only a few times. The gene calls are TRBV4-2 and TRBJ2-1; D gene ambiguous. Germline CDR1 is LGHNA and CDR2 is YNFKEQ. Trimming pared 0 bases from V and 0 bases from J, leaving 9 bases between. This CDR3 contains 16 residues. The CDR3 spells CASSQDLVSSYNEQFF. For the CDR3, the DNA is TGTGCCAGCAGCCAAGATCTGGTGAGCTCCTACAATGAGCAGTTCTTC.

In regard to this clonotype: With a much larger clone just one base away, this may be a read error. The genes are TRBV10-2 and TRBJ1-2; D remains ambiguous. CDR1 and CDR2 (germline): WSHSY, SAAADI. The CDR3 covers 13 residues. CDR3 bases: TGCTCCAGCAGTGTTACAGCCAACTATGGCTACACCTTC. Residues: CSSSVTANYGYTF.

This clonotype was counted many times. V gene TRBV29-1 combines with J gene TRBJ1-3; D gene unclear. The CDR3 runs to 14 residues. CDR1 and CDR2 (germline): SQVTM, ANQGSEA. V shed 7 bases and J shed 0 bases, with 13 bases lying between them. The CDR3 is CSAGGRSSGNTIYF. The CDR3 nucleotides read TGCAGCGCCGGCGGGCGTAGCTCTGGAAACACCATATATTTT.

This clonotype was seen more than once but under ten times. This chain uses TRBV7-9 with TRBJ1-2; weak D call: TRBD1 (5 bases). V shed 1 base and J shed 0 bases, with 6 bases lying between them. The CDR3 length is 14 residues. The germline gives CDR1 SEHNR, CDR2 FQNEAQ (reference sequence). In DNA, the CDR3 is TGTGCCAGCAGCTTAGGACAGACTAACTATGGCTACACCTTC. Amino acid sequence: CASSLGQTNYGYTF.

This clonotype came up many times. The J gene is TRBJ2-7, the V gene TRBV4-2; possibly TRBD2 for D (6 bases). V was trimmed by 1 base and J by 3 bases, leaving 13 bases between them. The CDR3 extends over 15 amino acids. The germline V gene has CDR1 LGHNA and CDR2 YNFKEQ. The CDR3 DNA sequence: TGTGCCAGCAGCCAAGTTGCGGCTAGCGACTACGAGCAGTACTTC. It translates to CASSQVAASDYEQYF.